The entry below gives a single T cell receptor beta chain sequence along with its context. Participants, roughly 18 to 89 years old, spanned about 26 US areas. Self-reported history from a screening survey and questionnaire set each donor's cohort. This record belongs to a study of blood T cell repertoires in COVID-19. Profiled with immunoSEQ multiplex PCR; TCRdb holds only in-frame clones, not every one. The sample holds 200,000 or so clones; 86% are singletons and the top ten take over 3%. The germline V gene encodes CDR1 SGHRS and CDR2 YFSETQ. This CDR3 has 17 amino acids. V gave up 0 bases and J gave up 6 bases, with 21 bases separating them.

This TCR came from a woman aged 40 to 50 with acute COVID-19. V usage is TRBV5-1 and J usage is TRBJ1-2; D not certain. The sample was PBMCs or T cells enriched from blood (not recorded which). The CDR3 sequence is CASSLAAPSWGGHGYTF. CDR3 in DNA: TGCGCCAGCAGCTTGGCGGCACCCTCCTGGGGAGGTCATGGCTACACCTTC.